The clone carrying this TCR beta chain was picked up a small number of times. Its antigen is as yet unknown. Clinical symptoms, serum thyroxine and TRAb, thyroid ultrasound and orbital computed tomography together formed the diagnostic basis. These data come from a study of T cells in Graves' hyperthyroidism and ophthalmopathy. General study findings and limits: Most thyroid-expanded clonotypes above 0.001 were also found in blood. A model of 13 V-J pairs discriminated ophthalmopathy from stable hyperthyroidism.

Amplified regions were TCR beta CDR3 sequences from RNA transcripts. In the first-round RT-PCR of the TCR CDR3, the HTBI primer set was used. MiXCR, run by TCRdb on the multiplex PCR reads, gives a single entry per CDR3 protein. The sample contains 600,000 or so distinct CDR3 sequences, under 60% of which appear only once. This receptor was obtained from a woman aged 18-29 years with Graves' hyperthyroidism. Sequences were obtained from peripheral blood or thyroid tissue (not recorded which).

The chain's CDR3 is CSASSTQYF. The CDR3, as DNA: TGCAGTGCTTCTTCGACCCAGTACTTC. The J gene is TRBJ2-5, the V gene TRBV20-1, with D hard to call. The CDR3 totals 9 residues. Germline CDR1 and CDR2: DFQATT and SNEGSKA (reference sequence). V lost 5 bases and J 7 bases, leaving 5 bases between the germline ends.